These 2 T cell receptor beta chains came from one sample sequenced in a study of cytomegalovirus exposure and HLA in healthy donors. The study ran its PCR with 60 Vbeta and 13 Jbeta primers. TCRdb keeps only in-frame clones here, not all; method: immunoSEQ multiplex PCR. The sample shows 100,000 to 150,000 clones, 70% to 80% of them seen only once. The sample taken for sequencing was PBMCs. These receptors originate from a woman aged 55-69 years in good health and CMV-seropositive.

V and J are TRBV5-4 and TRBJ1-4; D call uncertain. Trimming removed 3 bases at V and 2 bases at J, with 11 bases between. Germline V gene data show CDR1 as SGHNT and CDR2 as YYREEE (reference sequence). The CDR3 loop spans 15 amino acids. As DNA, the CDR3 is TGTGCCAGCAGCTCGGAGGGCGGGACTAATGAAAAACTGTTTTTT. Amino acid sequence: CASSSEGGTNEKLFF.

About this clone: Its ends do not fully match the called genes, so a read error is possible. The rearrangement joins TRBV7-9 to TRBJ2-1; maybe TRBD1 (5 bases). This CDR3 contains 12 residues. Per germline, CDR1 SEHNR and CDR2 FQNEAQ (reference sequence). CDR3 in DNA: TGTTCCAGCAGCTTAGAGGTGGGGCGGACGTTCTTC. It is translated as CSSSLEVGRTFF.